This T cell receptor beta chain was recovered during a study of cytomegalovirus exposure and HLA in healthy donors. The germline gives CDR1 MNHEY, CDR2 SVGAGI. V lost 6 bases and J lost 7, with 10 bases in between. The CDR3 consists of 12 residues. The study ran its PCR with 60 Vbeta and 13 Jbeta primers. Only in-frame clones appear in the TCRdb table, and some are missing; sequencing was by immunoSEQ multiplex PCR. The table includes around 110,000 clones, around 80% detected once. The rearrangement uses TRBV6-5 and TRBJ2-1; possible D gene TRBD2, 5 bases. This sequence originates from a man aged 25-40 years in good health and CMV-seropositive. The sequenced sample consisted of PBMCs. The CDR3 nucleotides read TGTGCCAGCAGCAACCCGGGGAATGAGCAGTTCTTC. Protein: CASSNPGNEQFF.